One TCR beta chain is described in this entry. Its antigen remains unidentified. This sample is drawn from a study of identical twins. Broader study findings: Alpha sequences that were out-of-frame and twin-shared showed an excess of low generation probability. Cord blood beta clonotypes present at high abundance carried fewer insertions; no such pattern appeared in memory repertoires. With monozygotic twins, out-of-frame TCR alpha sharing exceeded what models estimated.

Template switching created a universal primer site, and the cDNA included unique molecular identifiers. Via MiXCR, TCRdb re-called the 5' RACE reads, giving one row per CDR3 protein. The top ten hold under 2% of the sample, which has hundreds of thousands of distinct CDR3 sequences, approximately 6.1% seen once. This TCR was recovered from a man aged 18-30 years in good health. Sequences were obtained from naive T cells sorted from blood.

Here the CDR3 DNA reads TGCAGCGCAGGGGAGGTCTACGAGCAGTACTTC. Translating gives CSAGEVYEQYF. This chain connects TRBV29-1 to TRBJ2-7; D is perhaps TRBD1 or TRBD2 (6 bases each). The germline V gene encodes CDR1 SQVTM and CDR2 ANQGSEA. This CDR3 comprises 11 residues. V was trimmed by 7 bases and J by 3 bases, leaving 10 bases between them.